The 16 T cell receptor beta chains reported below all come from one sample, sequenced in a study of blood T cell repertoires in COVID-19. Some clones are missing from TCRdb's copy, which holds only in-frame ones; the method was immunoSEQ multiplex PCR. Of 300,000 to 400,000 clones listed, roughly nine tenths are singletons. Sequencing input: PBMCs or T cells enriched from blood (not recorded which). These receptors all come from a young man who had recovered from COVID-19.

This clone has a single count. J is TRBJ2-1 and V is TRBV29-1; tentatively, D is TRBD2 (5 bases). Germline V gene lookup returns CDR1 SQVTM and CDR2 ANQGSEA. The CDR3 has 11 amino acids. V gave up 2 bases and J gave up 9 bases, with 8 bases separating them. Here the CDR3 DNA reads TGCAGCGTTGAATTAGCGCTTGAGCAGTTCTTC. This codes for CSVELALEQFF.

The CDR3 coding sequence is TGTGCCAGCAGCTTGGAGGGAGGGGGTACGCAGTATTTT. It yields the protein CASSLEGGGTQYF. The chain carries TRBV5-4 and TRBJ2-3, with D perhaps matching TRBD2 (7 bases). This CDR3 is 13 amino acids long. Germline CDR1 and CDR2: SGHNT and YYREEE (reference sequence). V was pared by 0 bases and J by 8 bases, with 10 bases between.

The chain couples TRBV3-1 (or the pseudogene TRBV3-2) to TRBJ1-5; D is undetermined. V dropped 6 bases and J dropped 6 bases, with 15 bases sitting between them. The CDR3 has 14 amino acids. CDR1 is LGHDT and CDR2 is YNNKEL in the germline V gene (reference sequence). CDR3 nucleotides: TGTGCCAGCAGTCTGGAGTTGGTGAGTCAGCCCCAGCATTTT. The encoded protein is CASSLELVSQPQHF.

The chain employs TRBV29-1 and TRBJ1-2; D gene ambiguous. The V gene's germline CDR1 is SQVTM and CDR2 ANQGSEA. The CDR3 is 12 amino acids. V lost 4 bases to trimming and J lost 3 bases, with 9 bases between them. This chain's CDR3 is CSVGAPDYGYTF. The CDR3 region has the DNA TGCAGCGTTGGGGCCCCAGACTATGGCTACACCTTC.

The chain couples TRBV6-5 to TRBJ1-5; 8 bases agree with TRBD1. There are 13 residues in the CDR3. Unmatched junction bases numbered 4, after V lost 8 bases and J lost 4 bases. Germline CDR1 is MNHEY and CDR2 is SVGAGI. Here the CDR3 reads CASRTGLNQPQHF. The CDR3 nucleotides read TGTGCCAGCCGGACAGGGTTAAATCAGCCCCAGCATTTT.

V usage is TRBV3-1 (or the pseudogene TRBV3-2) and J usage is TRBJ1-2; 8 positions agree with TRBD1. V gave up 2 bases and J gave up 6 bases; unmatched junction bases: 2. CDR1 is LGHDT, CDR2 YNNKEL, per germline (reference sequence). The CDR3 has 13 residues. The CDR3 sequence: CASSQWTGNGYTF. In nucleotides, the CDR3 is TGTGCCAGCAGCCAATGGACAGGGAATGGCTACACCTTC.

The chain carries TRBV7-2 and TRBJ2-2; 7 bases align to TRBD1. With V trimmed by 4 bases and J by 2 bases, 16 bases remained unmatched. CDR1 SGHTA and CDR2 FQGNSA come from the germline V gene. This CDR3 is built from 19 residues. The CDR3 region is CASSYTLTGRSFNTGELFF. The CDR3 nucleotides are TGTGCCAGCAGCTATACGTTGACAGGGCGAAGTTTTAACACCGGGGAGCTGTTTTTT. Drawing the rest from reference TRBV7-2 and TRBJ2-2, the complete variable domain is GAGVSQSPSNKVTEKGKDVELRCDPISGHTALYWYRQSLGQGLEFLIYFQGNSAPDKSGLPSDRFSAERTGGSVSTLTIQRTQQEDSAVYLCASSYTLTGRSFNTGELFFGEGSRLTVL.

This rearrangement joins TRBV6-6 to TRBJ1-1, with D perhaps matching TRBD1 (5 bases). The CDR3 covers 13 residues. Germline loops: CDR1 MNHNY, CDR2 SVGAGI (reference sequence). V was trimmed by 4 bases and J by 0 bases, leaving 6 bases between them. DNA for the CDR3: TGTGCCAGCAGTTCGACAGTGAACACTGAAGCTTTCTTT. This encodes CASSSTVNTEAFF.

A few counts support this clone. The chain combines TRBV28 with TRBJ1-3; D possibly corresponds to TRBD1 (5 bases). This CDR3 has 14 residues. From germline, CDR1 is MDHEN and CDR2 SYDVKM. Between the trimmed V and J ends, which lost 3 bases and 3 bases, there was a span of 9 bases. The CDR3 nucleotides read TGTGCCAGCAGTTTGAGGGGACTTGGAAACACCATATATTTT. Translating it yields CASSLRGLGNTIYF.

V usage is TRBV7-2 and J usage is TRBJ2-2; 10 bases align to TRBD2. Per germline, CDR1 SGHTA and CDR2 FQGNSA. The CDR3 loop spans 20 amino acids. V lost 0 bases, J lost 0 bases, and 10 bases stayed unmatched. The DNA for the CDR3 is TGTGCCAGCAGCTTAGCGGCTAGCGGGAGTACCCGATCGAACACCGGGGAGCTGTTTTTT. Translation: CASSLAASGSTRSNTGELFF.

The V and J genes are TRBV6-5 and TRBJ2-7; 8 nucleotides line up with TRBD1. Germline V gene lookup returns CDR1 MNHEY and CDR2 SVGAGI. This CDR3 region has 13 residues. Germline trimming cut 9 bases from V and 7 bases from J; bases unmatched to any gene: 11. CDR3 residues: CASGARQGWEQYF. CDR3 nucleotides: TGTGCCAGTGGGGCCCGACAGGGGTGGGAGCAGTACTTC.

The rearrangement links TRBV28 to TRBJ1-2; D perhaps matches TRBD1 (5 bases). CDR1 MDHEN and CDR2 SYDVKM come from the germline V gene. V was shortened by 3 bases and J by 10 bases, with 18 bases between the two germline ends. The CDR3 covers 14 residues. The chain's CDR3 is CASSFPAGSVYYTF. DNA for the CDR3: TGTGCCAGCAGTTTCCCCGCAGGGTCTGTTTACTACACCTTC.

The J gene is TRBJ2-1, the V gene TRBV5-1, with D perhaps TRBD2 (5 bases). The length of the CDR3 is 14 residues. V lost 4 bases and J lost 9, with 17 bases in between. CDR1 is SGHRS, CDR2 YFSETQ, per germline. CDR3 nucleotide sequence: TGCGCCAGCAGCCCTGGCCTCGGGGTGGCTGAGCAGTTCTTC. It specifies CASSPGLGVAEQFF.

CDR3: CATRREIYNSPLHF. Here the CDR3 DNA reads TGTGCCACCAGACGGGAGATTTATAATTCACCCCTCCACTTT. The genes are TRBV28 and TRBJ1-6, with unresolved D. Per the germline V gene, CDR1 is MDHEN and CDR2 is SYDVKM. There are 14 residues in the CDR3. Trimming removed 10 bases from V and 4 bases from J, with 14 bases in between.

This sequence joins TRBV19 and TRBJ2-3; 11 bases fit TRBD2. This CDR3 contains 16 residues. Germline V gene lookup returns CDR1 LNHDA and CDR2 SQIVND (reference sequence). V lost 5 bases and J lost 2; bases outside the gene matches: 6. CDR3 region: CASSFLLAGDTDTQYF. In DNA, the CDR3 is TGTGCCAGTAGTTTTCTACTAGCGGGGGACACAGATACGCAGTATTTT.

The V call is TRBV16, the J call TRBJ1-2; no reliable D call. The CDR3 is 16 amino acids. The germline CDR1 and CDR2 sequences are KGHSY and FQNENV. The germline V and J ends were trimmed by 2 bases and 7 bases, with 20 bases remaining between them. CDR3 nucleotides: TGTGCCAGCAGCCAAGAGCTTGAGGTTTCATTAGGTGGCTACACCTTC. It specifies CASSQELEVSLGGYTF.